Below, 9 T cell receptor beta chains from the same sample are listed, as sequenced in a study of HIV-infected patients and healthy controls. No cell fractionation was done, so the repertoire covers all unsorted peripheral blood T cells. Reverse transcription used 450 to 500 ng RNA and constant-region primers for alpha and beta. Each of the alpha and beta chains got its own library through chain-specific third strand synthesis with indices. A single record per CDR3 protein comes from TCRdb applying MiXCR to the 5' RACE reads. The sample has around 26,000 distinct CDR3 sequences; roughly 8.7% are singletons. Material for sequencing was blood. These receptors were taken from an adult in good health.

At least ten counts were recorded for this clonotype. The V and J genes are TRBV7-9 and TRBJ1-1, with TRBD1 identical over 7 bases. The V gene's germline CDR1 is SEHNR and CDR2 FQNEAQ (reference sequence). There are 19 residues in the CDR3. Trimming took 5 bases from V and 0 from J; bases not matched to a gene: 18. The CDR3 loop is CASSLLQGPRNFMNTEAFF. CDR3 bases: TGTGCCAGCAGCCTCCTACAGGGGCCGCGCAATTTTATGAACACTGAAGCTTTCTTT.

The V and J genes are TRBV30 and TRBJ2-3; 13 bases are shared with TRBD2. Germline lookup yields CDR1 GTSNPN and CDR2 SVGIG (reference sequence). This CDR3 is 15 amino acids long. J lost 4 bases, V lost 3 bases, and 4 bases had no gene match. CDR3 bases: TGTGCCTGGAGCAGACTAGCGGGGGGCCCAGATACGCAGTATTTT. Its protein product is CAWSRLAGGPDTQYF.

This clonotype occurred many times. V is TRBV4-3 and J is TRBJ2-1; possibly TRBD2 for D (5 bases). With 0 bases removed from V and 4 bases from J, the gap between germline ends came to 16 bases. The germline gives CDR1 LGHNA, CDR2 YSLEER. CDR3 length: 17 residues. The CDR3 here is CASSQDLGPPGYNEQFF. The CDR3 nucleotides read TGCGCCAGCAGCCAAGATCTTGGGCCTCCGGGGTACAATGAGCAGTTCTTC.

The gene calls are TRBV7-9 and TRBJ2-1, with 7 bases identical to TRBD1. V lost 5 bases, J lost 2 bases, and 9 bases stayed unmatched. The CDR3 is 16 amino acids. CDR1 and CDR2 (germline): SEHNR, FQNEAQ (reference sequence). DNA of the CDR3: TGTGCCAGCAGCCCTCAGGGGGTTATTGCCTACAATGAGCAGTTCTTC. Protein product: CASSPQGVIAYNEQFF.

The chain is built from TRBV4-2 and TRBJ1-5, with D hard to call. The germline CDR1 and CDR2 sequences are LGHNA and YNFKEQ. Trimming took 0 bases from V and 4 from J, leaving 7 bases between them. The CDR3 length is 14 residues. CDR3 in DNA: TGTGCCAGCAGCCAAGACGGAGAGAATCAGCCCCAGCATTTT. Translating it yields CASSQDGENQPQHF.

This clonotype was observed many times. The CDR3 sequence: CASSLQGEAWETQYF. CDR3 DNA sequence: TGTGCCAGCAGTTTACAGGGGGAGGCTTGGGAGACCCAGTACTTC. The chain uses TRBV2 and TRBJ2-5; TRBD1 aligns across 8 bases. J was trimmed by 5 bases and V by 5 bases; bases with no gene match: 10. The CDR3 consists of 15 residues. Germline V lookup: CDR1 SNHLY, CDR2 FYNNEI.

This clonotype is termed medium-sized. V usage is TRBV10-3 and J usage is TRBJ2-5, with TRBD1 matching over 10 bases. After removal of 6 bases from V and 2 bases from J, the junction contained 6 bases not matched to a gene. Germline-derived CDR1 and CDR2 are ENHRY and SYGVKD. The CDR3 sequence is 15 residues long. DNA of the CDR3: TGTGCCATCAGCCCGGGACAGGGGTCGCAAGAGACCCAGTACTTC. Translated: CAISPGQGSQETQYF.

Many counts were recorded for this clonotype. The genes are TRBV3-1 and TRBJ1-1, with D unresolved. Germline loops: CDR1 LGHDT, CDR2 YNNKEL (reference sequence). V lost 3 bases and J 5 bases, leaving 13 bases between the germline ends. The CDR3 contains 14 residues. CDR3 protein: CASSHAQGLTEAFF. CDR3 sequence (DNA): TGTGCCAGCAGCCACGCGCAAGGGTTGACTGAAGCTTTCTTT.

This clonotype came up once. A junction end diverges from the germline sequence, so it may reflect a read error. The V and J genes are TRBV29-1 and TRBJ1-4, with TRBD1 as a possible D gene (5 bases). The CDR3 runs 13 residues. Germline-derived CDR1 and CDR2 are SQVTM and ANQGSEA. The CDR3 region has the DNA TGCAGCGTTGGGGGACCGTCTAATGAAAAACTGCTTTTT. It is translated as CSVGGPSNEKLLF.